The 7 T cell receptor beta chains in this list originate from one sample, sequenced in a study of blood T cell repertoires in COVID-19. Here immunoSEQ multiplex PCR was the method, and the copy in TCRdb shows in-frame clones only, minus some. Among roughly 300,000 clones listed, 86% were seen once. Sequencing input: peripheral blood. These receptors all come from a woman in her 30s with COVID-19, enrolled during active disease.

In nucleotides, the CDR3 is TGTGCCAGCTCACCGGGCCAGGGGGAAGGAAACACCATATATTTT. Its translation is CASSPGQGEGNTIYF. This chain joins TRBV18 and TRBJ1-3; 7 bases match TRBD1. Germline CDR1 is KGHSH and CDR2 is LQKENI. The CDR3 runs to 15 residues. With V trimmed by 3 bases and J by 4 bases, 6 bases remained unmatched.

The J gene is TRBJ1-4, the V gene TRBV5-8, with D uncertain. CDR1 is SGHTS, CDR2 YDEGEE, per germline. The length of the CDR3 is 16 residues. The V and J ends lost 3 bases and 3 bases respectively, with 15 bases between them. The CDR3 DNA follows: TGTGCCAGCAGCTCCGGAACGGGTGCGGCTAATGAAAAACTGTTTTTT. This sequence encodes CASSSGTGAANEKLFF.

This chain uses TRBV5-4 with TRBJ2-5; 8 bases line up with TRBD1. The junction had 10 bases not matched to a gene; V was cut back by 3 bases and J by 3 bases. Germline CDR1 and CDR2: SGHNT and YYREEE (reference sequence). This CDR3 region has 16 residues. In nucleotides, the CDR3 is TGTGCCAGCAGCTATAGACAGGGGCTTTCCGAAGAGACCCAGTACTTC. This sequence encodes CASSYRQGLSEETQYF.

This chain joins TRBV4-1 and TRBJ1-1; TRBD1 agrees at 8 bases. The CDR3 runs 14 residues. Looked up from germline, CDR1 is MGHRA and CDR2 is YSYEKL. Unmatched junction bases numbered 6, after V lost 4 bases and J lost 5 bases. The CDR3, as DNA: TGCGCCAGCAGCCTACAGGGGGTGAGAACTGAAGCTTTCTTT. Its protein product is CASSLQGVRTEAFF.

The V gene is TRBV4-1, the J gene TRBJ2-5, with 10 bases that match TRBD2. The germline V gene has CDR1 MGHRA and CDR2 YSYEKL. With V trimmed by 4 bases and J by 5 bases, 10 bases remained unmatched. The CDR3 has 16 amino acids. The CDR3 loop is CASSLERGGLGETQYF. CDR3 bases: TGCGCCAGCAGCCTCGAGCGGGGGGGACTCGGTGAGACCCAGTACTTC.

This chain's CDR3 is CASSSRLRGSNTGELFF. In DNA, the CDR3 is TGTGCCAGCAGTTCCAGACTTCGGGGGTCGAACACCGGGGAGCTGTTTTTT. V and J are TRBV27 and TRBJ2-2, with D tentatively TRBD2 (6 bases). There are 17 residues in the CDR3. The germline CDR1 and CDR2 sequences are MNHEY and SMNVEV (reference sequence). V was trimmed by 4 bases and J by 0 bases, leaving 15 bases between them.

The chain links TRBV5-6 to TRBJ1-2; TRBD1 matches 10 bases. With 4 bases clipped from V and 0 bases from J, the junction kept 12 bases outside the gene matches. The length of the CDR3 is 18 residues. Germline lookup yields CDR1 SGHDT and CDR2 YYEEEE. The CDR3 reads CASSRTRDRGSANYGYTF. For the CDR3, the DNA is TGTGCCAGCAGCCGAACCCGGGACAGGGGCTCCGCTAACTATGGCTACACCTTC.